Included here is one TCR beta chain sequence, with context. Its antigen is currently unknown. PCR was performed using 60 Vbeta and 13 Jbeta primers. Sequencing used immunoSEQ multiplex PCR; TCRdb keeps in-frame clones, though not all of them. The sample features about 210,000 clones, with approximately 1% in its top ten. The record originates from a study of cytomegalovirus exposure and HLA in healthy donors. In the study overall: As an earlier analysis found, 150 million to 200 million T cells yielded 95 million to 130 million unique TCR beta sequences.

Overall study findings and caveats: Presence/absence analysis assumed near-uniform sequencing depth across donors. In vitro checks showed that three CMV-associated chains really do target CMV antigens. Most of the TCR beta V segments (in an earlier analysis) were productive either about 87% or about 30% of the time.

The CDR3 length is 16 residues. V lost 3 bases, J lost 0 bases, and 16 bases lay in between. Germline V gene lookup returns CDR1 SQVTM and CDR2 ANQGSEA. Sequenced input: PBMCs. The chain links TRBV29-1 to TRBJ2-3; D gene ambiguous. The sequence was collected from a woman aged 25 to 39 in good health and CMV-seropositive. CDR3 sequence: CSVDYMGTTSTDTQYF. In nucleotides, the CDR3 is TGCAGCGTTGACTATATGGGCACCACTAGCACAGATACGCAGTATTTT.